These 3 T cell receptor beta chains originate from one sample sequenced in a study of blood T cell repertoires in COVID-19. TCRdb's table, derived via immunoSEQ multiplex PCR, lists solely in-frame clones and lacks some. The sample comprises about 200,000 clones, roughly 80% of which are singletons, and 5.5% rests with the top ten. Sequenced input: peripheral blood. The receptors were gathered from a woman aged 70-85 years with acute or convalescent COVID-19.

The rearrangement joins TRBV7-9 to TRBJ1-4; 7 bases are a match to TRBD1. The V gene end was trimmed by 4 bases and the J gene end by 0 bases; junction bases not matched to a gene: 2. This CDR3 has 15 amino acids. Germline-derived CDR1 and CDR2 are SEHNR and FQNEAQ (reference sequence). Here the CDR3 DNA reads TGTGCCAGCAGCTCGGGACAGTCAACTAATGAAAAACTGTTTTTT. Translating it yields CASSSGQSTNEKLFF. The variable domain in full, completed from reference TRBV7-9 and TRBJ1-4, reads DTGVSQNPRHKITKRGQNVTFRCDPISEHNRLYWYRQTLGQGPEFLTYFQNEAQLEKSRLLSDRFSAERPKGSFSTLEIQRTEQGDSAMYLCASSSGQSTNEKLFFGSGTQLSVL.

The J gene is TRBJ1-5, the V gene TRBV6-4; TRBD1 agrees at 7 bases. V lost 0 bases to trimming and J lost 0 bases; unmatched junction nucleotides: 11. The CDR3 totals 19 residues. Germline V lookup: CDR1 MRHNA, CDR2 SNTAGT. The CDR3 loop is CASSDSRGGQADSNQPQHF. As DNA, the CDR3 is TGTGCCAGCAGTGACTCTAGGGGCGGACAGGCTGATAGCAATCAGCCCCAGCATTTT.

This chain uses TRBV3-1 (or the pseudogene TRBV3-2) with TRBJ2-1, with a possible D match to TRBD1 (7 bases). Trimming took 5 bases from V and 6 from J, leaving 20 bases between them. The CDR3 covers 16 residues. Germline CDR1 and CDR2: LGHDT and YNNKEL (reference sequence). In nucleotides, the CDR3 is TGTGCCAGCAGCGAAGGGGGCGGGAACTTTGGCAATGAGCAGTTCTTC. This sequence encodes CASSEGGGNFGNEQFF.